This TCR beta chain was obtained from a study of blood T cell repertoires in COVID-19. Looking at the study overall: Whether acute or convalescent, the COVID-19 samples came from the United States, Italy and Spain. Nucleic acid was either cDNA or gDNA, and it came from T cells, B-cell-depleted T cells, or PBMCs.

CDR1 is LNHNV, CDR2 YYDKDF, per germline (reference sequence). The CDR3 sequence is 13 residues long. The V end was cut by 1 base, the J end by 5 bases, with 6 bases between. Study processing details: From reference gene primer amplification, estimates of nucleated cell counts were derived. The table came from immunoSEQ multiplex PCR; TCRdb's copy has only in-frame clones and leaves some out. D and trimming were read from the DNA, whereas the V and J calls and clone size are those reported in that table. The data contain 150,000 to 200,000 clones, 75% to 85% of them singletons. This receptor was obtained from a human donor in a cohort sampled during active COVID-19. The source material was peripheral blood. The V and J genes are TRBV15 and TRBJ1-5; the D is unclear. The CDR3 loop reads CATSRGRDQPQHF. CDR3 nucleotides: TGTGCCACCAGCAGAGGTAGAGATCAGCCCCAGCATTTT.